One sample yielded the 12 T cell receptor beta chains listed below, sequenced in a study of human T cells and chemical hapten exposure. Time point given: healthy volunteer bleed at 6 weeks. Before extraction, the whole blood was not fractionated, and total RNA was taken from it. TCRdb reanalysed the RACE reads using MiXCR and keeps one entry per CDR3 protein. The sample holds about 34,000 distinct CDR3 sequences, roughly 5% seen once. The sample comprised whole blood. The source of these receptors is a human donor in good health. Some clones in this sample may be carry-over from other donors' samples.

The chain has TRBV5-6 and TRBJ1-2; TRBD1 aligns across 7 bases. The CDR3 loop spans 12 amino acids. Trimming removed 5 bases from V and 4 bases from J; junction bases left unmatched: 2. CDR1 and CDR2 from the germline V gene are SGHDT and YYEEEE. The CDR3 loop reads CASRQGSYGYTF. The CDR3 DNA follows: TGTGCCAGCAGACAGGGGTCCTATGGCTACACCTTC.

In its sample, this clonotype was seen many times. V and J are TRBV14 and TRBJ2-3, with unresolved D. V lost 4 bases and J 6 bases, leaving 14 bases between the germline ends. The CDR3 is 14 amino acids. The V gene's germline CDR1 is SGHDN and CDR2 FVKESK. The chain's CDR3 is CASSPPGLTDTQYF. CDR3 in DNA: TGTGCCAGCAGCCCCCCCGGGCTGACCGATACGCAGTATTTT.

J is TRBJ2-7 and V is TRBV5-1; 8 nucleotides match TRBD2. CDR1 and CDR2 (germline): SGHRS, YFSETQ. CDR3 length: 16 amino acids. V lost 4 bases, J lost 2 bases, and 11 bases stayed unmatched. CDR3 sequence: CASSLGGAGVTYEQYF. The DNA for the CDR3 is TGCGCCAGCAGCCTCGGGGGAGCGGGGGTGACCTACGAGCAGTACTTC.

Notes on this clonotype: Being one base from a much bigger clone, this may be a read error. The chain recombines TRBV5-5 with TRBJ2-1, with 8 bases lining up with TRBD1. V lost 4 bases and J lost 6; bases outside the gene matches: 6. There are 14 residues in the CDR3. The germline V gene has CDR1 SGHKS and CDR2 YYEKEE (reference sequence). The CDR3 region is CASSPDRVCNEQFF. The CDR3 coding sequence is TGTGCCAGCAGCCCGGACAGGGTGTGCAATGAGCAGTTCTTC.

This clonotype appeared many times. The germline gene is not matched at one end of the junction; a read error may be the cause. This chain connects TRBV7-8 to TRBJ2-5, with a tentative D call TRBD1 (5 bases). The CDR3 totals 10 residues. Germline CDR1 is SGHVS and CDR2 is FQNEAQ. This CDR3 is CASSLGGLFF. DNA of the CDR3: TGTGCCAGCAGCTTAGGGGGCCTCTTCTTC.

In its sample, this clonotype was seen many times. V and J are TRBV9 and TRBJ2-5; D may be TRBD1 (6 bases). CDR1 is SGDLS and CDR2 is YYNGEE in the germline V gene. CDR3 length: 14 amino acids. Trimming stripped 3 bases from V and 6 bases from J, with 15 bases between. DNA for the CDR3: TGTGCCAGCAGCGGAGAAGGCAGGGGACAGACCCAGTACTTC. Amino acid sequence: CASSGEGRGQTQYF.

This clonotype was seen only a few times. The CDR3 coding sequence is TGTGCCAGCTCACCCCAGGGGGCTGACACTGAAGCTTTCTTT. Translating gives CASSPQGADTEAFF. The chain is built from TRBV18 and TRBJ1-1, with 8 bases matching TRBD1. The CDR3 is made up of 14 amino acids. The junction had 3 bases not matched to a gene; V was cut back by 3 bases and J by 3 bases. Germline lookup yields CDR1 KGHSH and CDR2 LQKENI.

This clonotype was seen ten or more times. The rearrangement links TRBV5-1 to TRBJ1-5, with no clear D. V lost 7 bases to trimming and J lost 3 bases, with 11 bases between them. Germline values: CDR1 SGHRS, CDR2 YFSETQ. The CDR3 consists of 13 residues. CDR3 in DNA: TGCGCCAGCTTAGTCCGGCCCAATCAGCCCCAGCATTTT. Translation: CASLVRPNQPQHF.

This clonotype was seen at least ten times. The chain links TRBV6-5 to TRBJ1-3; 7 positions agree with TRBD1. The length of the CDR3 is 14 residues. V shed 7 bases and J 3 bases; nucleotides not matched to a gene: 6. CDR1 is MNHEY and CDR2 is SVGAGI in the germline V gene. The CDR3 spells CASIPTGNGNTIYF. CDR3 nucleotides: TGTGCCAGCATCCCGACAGGGAATGGAAACACCATATATTTT.

This clonotype was recorded many times. The V gene is TRBV7-2, the J gene TRBJ1-1; 7 bases fit TRBD1. V shed 1 base and J 1 base; nucleotides not matched to a gene: 3. Germline assignment: CDR1 SGHTA and CDR2 FQGNSA. CDR3 size: 15 residues. The CDR3 DNA is TGTGCCAGCAGCTTAGGACAGGGACCGAACACTGAAGCTTTCTTT. Protein product: CASSLGQGPNTEAFF. Full variable domain (missing parts from reference TRBV7-2 and TRBJ1-1): GAGVSQSPSNKVTEKGKDVELRCDPISGHTALYWYRQSLGQGLEFLIYFQGNSAPDKSGLPSDRFSAERTGGSVSTLTIQRTQQEDSAVYLCASSLGQGPNTEAFFGQGTRLTVV.

This clonotype was seen many times. The gene calls are TRBV10-3 and TRBJ1-1; 7 nucleotides match TRBD1. The CDR3 spans 14 residues. With V trimmed by 4 bases and J by 0 bases, 2 bases remained unmatched. Looked up from germline, CDR1 is ENHRY and CDR2 is SYGVKD. CDR3 nucleotide sequence: TGTGCCATCAGTGGACAGGGATTGAACACTGAAGCTTTCTTT. Residues: CAISGQGLNTEAFF.

This clonotype has only a few counts. This chain links TRBV6-4 with TRBJ1-2, with 10 bases lining up with TRBD1. CDR3 length: 13 amino acids. V was pared by 0 bases and J by 8 bases, with 0 bases of the junction left unmatched. From germline, CDR1 is MRHNA and CDR2 SNTAGT. In DNA, the CDR3 is TGTGCCAGCAGTGACTCGACAGGGGGCGGCTACACCTTC. Its protein is CASSDSTGGGYTF.